The next 24 T cell receptor beta chains were all read from a single sample in a study of shared clonotypes between healthy human individuals. Generated by immunoSEQ multiplex PCR, the TCRdb table keeps only in-frame clones and is missing some. The sample lists over 700,000 clones, around 70% occurring once. Sequences were obtained from memory CD4+ T cells sorted from blood. Subset: CD45RA-negative fraction. The receptors shown here come from a woman in her twenties or thirties in good health.

The chain combines TRBV7-3 with TRBJ1-1; a weak D match, TRBD1 (6 bases). The CDR3 extends over 13 amino acids. Between the trimmed V and J ends, which lost 4 bases and 8 bases, there was a span of 14 bases. CDR1 and CDR2 (germline): SGHTA, FQGTGA. DNA for the CDR3: TGTGCCAGCAGCTCCCGTACAGGGTCAGAAGCTTTCTTT. This sequence encodes CASSSRTGSEAFF.

This chain connects TRBV7-3 to TRBJ2-3, with TRBD2 identical over 9 bases. V trimming: 5 bases; J trimming: 6 bases; junction bases outside the gene matches: 12. The germline gives CDR1 SGHTA, CDR2 FQGTGA. The CDR3 contains 16 residues. CDR3 in amino acids: CASSRHMSGRLDTQYF. In DNA, the CDR3 is TGTGCCAGCAGCCGACATATGAGCGGGAGGCTTGATACGCAGTATTTT.

The chain combines TRBV27 with TRBJ2-2, with D perhaps matching TRBD2 (6 bases). CDR1 is MNHEY and CDR2 is SMNVEV in the germline V gene (reference sequence). Trimming removed 6 bases at V and 8 bases at J, with 19 bases between. This CDR3 region has 15 residues. The CDR3 region has the DNA TGTGCCAGCAGACAACACGGGCGGGAATCTGGGGAGCTGTTTTTT. Translation: CASRQHGRESGELFF.

The genes are TRBV18 and TRBJ1-4; TRBD1 is a possible D gene (5 bases). The CDR3 has 18 residues. The germline V gene encodes CDR1 KGHSH and CDR2 LQKENI. Deletions cut 2 bases from V and 4 bases from J, with 20 bases between. The CDR3 nucleotides are TGTGCCAGCTCACCAAGGCAGGGTCATCAGCCTTTTAATGAAAAACTGTTTTTT. This codes for CASSPRQGHQPFNEKLFF.

The chain is built from TRBV5-1 and TRBJ2-7; 9 bases fit TRBD2. V shed 3 bases, J shed 5 bases, and the junction held 6 bases outside the gene matches. The CDR3 contains 14 residues. CDR1 SGHRS and CDR2 YFSETQ come from the germline V gene. CDR3 sequence: CASSWGASGNEQYF. DNA for the CDR3: TGCGCCAGCAGCTGGGGGGCTAGCGGGAACGAGCAGTACTTC.

This sequence joins TRBV27 and TRBJ1-4, with no clear D. In germline, CDR1 is MNHEY, CDR2 SMNVEV (reference sequence). This CDR3 comprises 15 residues. Trimming pared 4 bases from V and 11 bases from J, leaving 20 bases between. The CDR3 here is CASSSPGLGKGKLFF. DNA of the CDR3: TGTGCCAGCAGTTCGCCGGGATTGGGAAAGGGTAAACTGTTTTTT.

The chain has TRBV9 and TRBJ2-1; the match to TRBD1 covers 7 bases. The CDR3 sequence is 14 residues long. Germline V gives CDR1 SGDLS, CDR2 YYNGEE. V lost 1 base and J lost 8; bases outside the gene matches: 6. The CDR3 reads CASSVSDRADEQFF. The DNA for the CDR3 is TGTGCCAGCAGCGTAAGCGACAGGGCCGATGAGCAGTTCTTC.

Many counts were recorded for this clone. The V and J genes are TRBV11-2 and TRBJ2-5; 9 nucleotides align to TRBD1. Per the germline V gene, CDR1 is SGHAT and CDR2 is FQNNGV. Losses at the gene ends were 8 bases for V and 4 bases for J; bases not matched to a gene: 8. The CDR3 is 14 amino acids. The CDR3 loop reads CASGGQGTRETQYF. CDR3 sequence (DNA): TGTGCCAGCGGCGGACAGGGGACTCGAGAGACCCAGTACTTC.

The rearrangement uses TRBV7-2 and TRBJ2-7; TRBD1 aligns across 9 bases. V was clipped by 5 bases and J by 2 bases; unmatched bases: 10. Germline CDR1 is SGHTA and CDR2 is FQGNSA. This CDR3 is 16 amino acids long. The CDR3: CASSPEMGQGPYEQYF. CDR3 sequence (DNA): TGTGCCAGCAGCCCCGAAATGGGACAGGGACCCTACGAGCAGTACTTC.

The chain couples TRBV19 to TRBJ1-1, with a weak D call TRBD1 (5 bases). In germline, CDR1 is LNHDA, CDR2 SQIVND (reference sequence). The CDR3 runs 18 residues. V dropped 1 base and J dropped 1 base, with 19 bases sitting between them. The CDR3 is CASSIGRGLYSGNTEAFF. The CDR3 region has the DNA TGTGCCAGTAGTATAGGGCGGGGACTCTACTCTGGGAACACTGAAGCTTTCTTT.

The rearrangement joins TRBV30 to TRBJ2-7; 7 nucleotides match TRBD2. CDR1 is GTSNPN and CDR2 is SVGIG in the germline V gene (reference sequence). Trimming took 0 bases from V and 0 from J; bases not matched to a gene: 11. The CDR3 spans 17 residues. The CDR3 is CAWSVQWGGISSYEQYF. Written as DNA, the CDR3 is TGTGCCTGGAGTGTACAATGGGGGGGGATCAGCTCCTACGAGCAGTACTTC.

The CDR3: CASSPFPAGTSGFNEQFF. CDR3 DNA: TGTGCCAGCTCACCATTCCCCGCCGGGACTAGCGGCTTCAATGAGCAGTTCTTC. The chain has TRBV18 and TRBJ2-1; the match to TRBD2 covers 11 bases. V shed 2 bases, J shed 6 bases, and the junction held 12 bases outside the gene matches. Germline lookup yields CDR1 KGHSH and CDR2 LQKENI. This CDR3 has 18 amino acids.

This chain connects TRBV28 to TRBJ1-1; D is unresolved. The CDR3 is 14 amino acids. Trimming took off 5 bases at V and 10 bases at J, with 20 bases between the two ends. Germline V gene data show CDR1 as MDHEN and CDR2 as SYDVKM. The CDR3 region is CASSNMVFLGRAFF. The DNA of the CDR3 is TGTGCCAGCAGTAATATGGTTTTCCTAGGTCGAGCTTTCTTT. Complete variable domain (other parts from reference TRBV28 and TRBJ1-1): DVKVTQSSRYLVKRTGEKVFLECVQDMDHENMFWYRQDPGLGLRLIYFSYDVKMKEKGDIPEGYSVSREKKERFSLILESASTNQTSMYLCASSNMVFLGRAFFGQGTRLTVV.

This chain uses TRBV10-1 with TRBJ2-7, with TRBD1 as a possible D gene (5 bases). The CDR3 sequence is 14 residues long. Trimming cost V 4 bases and J 9 bases, with 19 bases left between them. Germline CDR1 WNHNN, CDR2 SYGVQD (reference sequence). The CDR3 sequence: CASSAARDSPRQYF. The CDR3 nucleotides read TGCGCCAGCAGTGCGGCCAGGGATTCGCCCCGGCAGTACTTC.

The chain is built from TRBV4-2 and TRBJ2-1; 7 bases match TRBD2. The CDR3 has 19 residues. Looked up from germline, CDR1 is LGHNA and CDR2 is YNFKEQ. V dropped 1 base and J dropped 5; count of bases not matched to a gene: 17. DNA for the CDR3: TGTGCCAGCAGCCAAGCGTTACGTTCCCGAGCGGGAAGGGACAATGAGCAGTTCTTC. Amino acid sequence: CASSQALRSRAGRDNEQFF.

The V and J genes are TRBV25-1 and TRBJ1-1; 8 bases line up with TRBD1. After removal of 4 bases from V and 0 bases from J, the junction contained 10 bases not matched to a gene. CDR3 length: 17 amino acids. The germline V gene has CDR1 MGHDK and CDR2 SYGVNS. Written as DNA, the CDR3 is TGTGCCAGCAGTGTACTCCGGGACAGGCTAATGAACACTGAAGCTTTCTTT. As protein: CASSVLRDRLMNTEAFF.

This clone appeared a few times. The J gene is TRBJ2-5, the V gene TRBV20-1; D possibly matches TRBD1 or TRBD2 (5 bases each). CDR3 length: 11 residues. In germline, CDR1 is DFQATT, CDR2 SNEGSKA (reference sequence). The chain's CDR3 is CGGGVGETQYF. The DNA for the CDR3 is TGCGGTGGGGGAGTGGGCGAGACCCAGTACTTC.

To note about this clone: The same CDR3 also results from other DNA sequences found in this sample. The rearrangement links TRBV7-8 to TRBJ1-1; no clear D. Trimming took off 1 base at V and 4 bases at J, with 10 bases between the two ends. The length of the CDR3 is 14 residues. CDR1 and CDR2 (germline): SGHVS, FQNEAQ. Written as DNA, the CDR3 is TGTGCCAGCAGCTTAGTTACGGGATCCACTGAAGCTTTCTTT. Amino acid sequence: CASSLVTGSTEAFF.

The V call is TRBV7-6, the J call TRBJ2-2; 7 bases align to TRBD2. Germline V CDR1 and CDR2: SGHVS, FNYEAQ. After removal of 5 bases from V and 2 bases from J, the junction contained 11 bases not matched to a gene. This CDR3 has 17 amino acids. The CDR3 loop reads CASSPRPPGGNTGELFF. The CDR3 nucleotides are TGTGCCAGCAGCCCTCGCCCCCCGGGGGGAAACACCGGGGAGCTGTTTTTT.

The V and J genes are TRBV5-1 and TRBJ1-4; tentative D call: TRBD1 (5 bases). Germline V lookup: CDR1 SGHRS, CDR2 YFSETQ. The CDR3 has 15 amino acids. Trimming took off 5 bases at V and 4 bases at J, with 15 bases between the two ends. The CDR3 sequence: CASRPTGSNNEKLFF. The CDR3 nucleotides read TGCGCCAGCAGGCCTACAGGTTCTAATAATGAAAAACTGTTTTTT.

The V call is TRBV29-1, the J call TRBJ2-7; 10 nucleotides match TRBD1. CDR3 size: 12 residues. Germline CDR1 SQVTM, CDR2 ANQGSEA. Germline trimming cut 7 bases from V and 6 bases from J; bases unmatched to any gene: 6. The DNA for the CDR3 is TGCAGCGCCGGGACAGGGGTACGCGAGCAGTACTTC. This encodes CSAGTGVREQYF.

This chain links TRBV5-1 with TRBJ2-1; TRBD2 might be the D (5 bases). The length of the CDR3 is 15 residues. CDR1 and CDR2 from the germline V gene are SGHRS and YFSETQ. Deletions cut 1 base from V and 4 bases from J, with 12 bases between. In nucleotides, the CDR3 is TGCGCCAGCAGCTTGCTCGGGGAGTCATACAATGAGCAGTTCTTC. It codes for CASSLLGESYNEQFF.

The rearrangement uses TRBV6-6 and TRBJ2-7; D not certain. Trimming removed 0 bases from V and 1 base from J, with 7 bases in between. Germline V gene data show CDR1 as MNHNY and CDR2 as SVGAGI (reference sequence). The CDR3 loop spans 14 amino acids. The CDR3 DNA reads TGTGCCAGCAGTTACTCCTCTGAGTCCTACGAGCAGTACTTC. This translates into CASSYSSESYEQYF.

This clone was seen a handful of times. The gene calls are TRBV5-1 and TRBJ2-7; TRBD2 aligns across 13 bases. CDR1 is SGHRS and CDR2 is YFSETQ in the germline V gene. The J segment lost 6 bases and the V segment lost 4 bases, leaving 10 bases of the junction unmatched. The CDR3 is 16 residues long. The CDR3 DNA reads as TGCGCCAGCAGCCTACTAGCGGGAGGGCCTATCTCCGAGCAGTACTTC. This sequence encodes CASSLLAGGPISEQYF.